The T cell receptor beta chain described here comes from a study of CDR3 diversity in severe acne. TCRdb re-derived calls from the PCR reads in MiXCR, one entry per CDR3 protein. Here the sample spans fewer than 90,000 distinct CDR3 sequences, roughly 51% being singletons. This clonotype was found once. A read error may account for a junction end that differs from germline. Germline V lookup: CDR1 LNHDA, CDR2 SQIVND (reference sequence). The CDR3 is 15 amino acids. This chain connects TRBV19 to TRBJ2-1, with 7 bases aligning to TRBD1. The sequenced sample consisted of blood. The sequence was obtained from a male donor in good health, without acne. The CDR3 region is CASSADRDTYNDQQF. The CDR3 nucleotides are TGTGCCAGCAGCGCCGACAGGGACACCTACAACGACCAGCAGTTC. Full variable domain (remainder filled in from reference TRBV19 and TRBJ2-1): DGGITQSPKYLFRKEGQNVTLSCEQNLNHDAMYWYRQDPGQGLRLIYYSQIVNDFQKGDIAEGYSVSREKKESFPLTVTSAQKNPTAFYLCASSADRDTYNDQQFGPGTRLTVL.